This TCR beta chain derives from a study of OX40 agonist ivuxolimab in advanced cancers. For the study at large: Ivuxolimab was administered intravenously to patients at 0.01 to 10 mg/kg every 2 weeks. Under the entry rules, prior anti-PD-1, anti-PD-L1 or anti-CTLA-4 therapy was allowed, and roughly 39% had some. Findings and caveats of the study: Near-lowest levels of clonal expansion characterized partial responders at 0.1-3.0 mg/kg.

Germline assignment: CDR1 SGHTA and CDR2 FQGTGA. CDR3 size: 15 residues. V was clipped by 5 bases and J by 3 bases; unmatched bases: 1. Data came from immunoSEQ multiplex PCR; TCRdb stores just in-frame clones and leaves some out. The sample consists of tens of thousands of clones, about 90% of them appearing once. As for this clone: Antigen unknown.

The chain is built from TRBV7-3 and TRBJ2-1, with 13 bases matching TRBD2. The starting material was CD4+ or CD8+ T cells sorted from blood, obtained in a trial of the OX40 agonist ivuxolimab. This receptor was identified in an adult with an advanced solid tumor such as melanoma, head and neck, liver or kidney cancer. CDR3 sequence (DNA): TGTGCCAGCAGCCGGACTAGCGGGGGCTACAATGAGCAGTTCTTC. Translated, it gives CASSRTSGGYNEQFF.